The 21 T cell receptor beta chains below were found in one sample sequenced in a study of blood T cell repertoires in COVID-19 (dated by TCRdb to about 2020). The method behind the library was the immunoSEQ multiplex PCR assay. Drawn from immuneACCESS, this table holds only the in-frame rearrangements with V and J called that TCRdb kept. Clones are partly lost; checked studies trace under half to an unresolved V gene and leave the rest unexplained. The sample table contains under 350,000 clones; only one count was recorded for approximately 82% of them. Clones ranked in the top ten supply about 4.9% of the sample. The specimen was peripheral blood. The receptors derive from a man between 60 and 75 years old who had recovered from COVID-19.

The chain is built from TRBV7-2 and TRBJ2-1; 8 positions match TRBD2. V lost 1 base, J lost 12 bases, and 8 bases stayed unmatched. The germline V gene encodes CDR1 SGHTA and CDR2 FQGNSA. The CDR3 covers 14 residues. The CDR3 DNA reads TGTGCCAGCAGCTTAGTCGGGAGCGCGGGGGGGCAGTTCTTC. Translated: CASSLVGSAGGQFF.

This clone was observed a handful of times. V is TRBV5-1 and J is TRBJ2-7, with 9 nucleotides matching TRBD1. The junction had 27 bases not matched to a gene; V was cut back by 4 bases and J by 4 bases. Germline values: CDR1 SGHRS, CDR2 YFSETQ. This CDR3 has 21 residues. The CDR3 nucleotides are TGCGCCAGCAGCGCGGCTCTTAACTATTTTACCGGGACAGGGCAGCGGTACGAGCAGTACTTC. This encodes CASSAALNYFTGTGQRYEQYF.

The chain's CDR3 is CASKGGGAPGELFF. The CDR3 DNA is TGTGCCAGCAAGGGCGGGGGGGCCCCCGGGGAGCTGTTTTTT. The chain couples TRBV3-1 (or the pseudogene TRBV3-2) to TRBJ2-2; 9 bases match TRBD2. CDR3 length equals 14 residues. V lost 7 bases to trimming and J lost 6 bases; unmatched junction nucleotides: 6. Germline lookup yields CDR1 LGHDT and CDR2 YNNKEL (reference sequence).

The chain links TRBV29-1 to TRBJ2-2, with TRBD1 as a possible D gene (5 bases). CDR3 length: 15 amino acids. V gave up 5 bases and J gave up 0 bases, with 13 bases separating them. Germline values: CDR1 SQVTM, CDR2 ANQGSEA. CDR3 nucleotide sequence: TGCAGCGTTCGTCCACAGGATACGAACACCGGGGAGCTGTTTTTT. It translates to CSVRPQDTNTGELFF.

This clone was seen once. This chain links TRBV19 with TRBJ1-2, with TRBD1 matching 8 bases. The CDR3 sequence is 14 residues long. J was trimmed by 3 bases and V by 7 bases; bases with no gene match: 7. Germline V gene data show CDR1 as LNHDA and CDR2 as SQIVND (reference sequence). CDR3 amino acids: CASTRTGKYYGYTF. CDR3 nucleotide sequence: TGTGCCAGTACCAGGACAGGGAAGTACTATGGCTACACCTTC.

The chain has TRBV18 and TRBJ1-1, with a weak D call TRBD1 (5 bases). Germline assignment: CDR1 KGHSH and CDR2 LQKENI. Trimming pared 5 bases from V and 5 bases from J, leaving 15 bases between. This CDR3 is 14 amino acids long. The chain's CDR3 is CASSARDGGTEAFF. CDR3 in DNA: TGTGCCAGCTCAGCCCGGGACGGGGGAACTGAAGCTTTCTTT.

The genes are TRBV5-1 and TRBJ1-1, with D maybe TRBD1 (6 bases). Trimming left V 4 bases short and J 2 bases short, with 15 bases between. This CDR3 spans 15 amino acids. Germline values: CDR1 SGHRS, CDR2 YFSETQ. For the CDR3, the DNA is TGCGCCAGCAGCCCAGCCGGCAGGGGAAACACTGAAGCTTTCTTT. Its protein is CASSPAGRGNTEAFF. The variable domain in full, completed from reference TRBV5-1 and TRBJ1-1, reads KAGVTQTPRYLIKTRGQQVTLSCSPISGHRSVSWYQQTPGQGLQFLFEYFSETQRNKGNFPGRFSGRQFSNSRSEMNVSTLELGDSALYLCASSPAGRGNTEAFFGQGTRLTVV.

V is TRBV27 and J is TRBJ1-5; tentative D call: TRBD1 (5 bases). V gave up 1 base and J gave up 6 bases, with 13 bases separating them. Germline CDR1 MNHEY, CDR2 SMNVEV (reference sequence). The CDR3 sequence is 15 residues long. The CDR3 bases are TGTGCCAGCAGTTTATACTCTGGGGGGGTTCAGCCCCAGCATTTT. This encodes CASSLYSGGVQPQHF.

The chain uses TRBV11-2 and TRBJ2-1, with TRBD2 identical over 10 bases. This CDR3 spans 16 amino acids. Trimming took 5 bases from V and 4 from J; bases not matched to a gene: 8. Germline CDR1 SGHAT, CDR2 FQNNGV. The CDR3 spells CASSVTTSGAYNEQFF. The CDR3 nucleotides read TGTGCCAGCAGCGTCACAACTAGCGGGGCTTACAATGAGCAGTTCTTC. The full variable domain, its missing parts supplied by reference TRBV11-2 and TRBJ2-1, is EAGVAQSPRYKIIEKRQSVAFWCNPISGHATLYWYQQILGQGPKLLIQFQNNGVVDDSQLPKDRFSAERLKGVDSTLKIQPAKLEDSAVYLCASSVTTSGAYNEQFFGPGTRLTVL.

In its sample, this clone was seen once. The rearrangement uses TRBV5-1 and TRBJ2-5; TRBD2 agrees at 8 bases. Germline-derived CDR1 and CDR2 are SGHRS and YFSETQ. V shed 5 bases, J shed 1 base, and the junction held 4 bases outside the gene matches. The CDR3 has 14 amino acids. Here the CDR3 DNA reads TGCGCCAGCAGGGCGGGGGGTTTCCAAGAGACCCAGTACTTC. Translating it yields CASRAGGFQETQYF.

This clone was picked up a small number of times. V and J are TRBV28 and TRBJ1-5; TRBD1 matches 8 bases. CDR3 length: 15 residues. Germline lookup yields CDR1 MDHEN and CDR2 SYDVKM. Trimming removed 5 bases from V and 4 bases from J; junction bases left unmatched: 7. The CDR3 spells CASSIRTGRNQPQHF. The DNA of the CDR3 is TGTGCCAGCAGTATAAGGACAGGGAGGAATCAGCCCCAGCATTTT. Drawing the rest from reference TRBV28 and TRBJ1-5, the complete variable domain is DVKVTQSSRYLVKRTGEKVFLECVQDMDHENMFWYRQDPGLGLRLIYFSYDVKMKEKGDIPEGYSVSREKKERFSLILESASTNQTSMYLCASSIRTGRNQPQHFGDGTRLSIL.

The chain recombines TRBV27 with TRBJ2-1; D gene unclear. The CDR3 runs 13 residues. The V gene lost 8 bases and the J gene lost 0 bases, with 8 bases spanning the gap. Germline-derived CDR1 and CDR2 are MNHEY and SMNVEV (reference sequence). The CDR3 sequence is CASRRSSYNEQFF. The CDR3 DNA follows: TGTGCCAGCCGAAGGAGCTCCTACAATGAGCAGTTCTTC.

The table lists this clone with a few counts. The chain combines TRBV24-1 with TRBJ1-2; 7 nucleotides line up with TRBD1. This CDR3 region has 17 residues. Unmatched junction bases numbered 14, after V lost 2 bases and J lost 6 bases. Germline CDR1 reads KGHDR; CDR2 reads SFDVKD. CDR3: CATSDSGQVGERDGYTF. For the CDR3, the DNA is TGTGCCACCAGTGATTCTGGACAGGTCGGGGAGCGGGATGGCTACACCTTC.

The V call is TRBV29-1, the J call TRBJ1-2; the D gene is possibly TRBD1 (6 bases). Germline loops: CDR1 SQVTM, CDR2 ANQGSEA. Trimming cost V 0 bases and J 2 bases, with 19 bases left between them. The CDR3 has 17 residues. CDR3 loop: CSVEDLSGGWGNYGYTF. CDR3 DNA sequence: TGCAGCGTTGAAGATCTGAGTGGGGGCTGGGGAAACTATGGCTACACCTTC.

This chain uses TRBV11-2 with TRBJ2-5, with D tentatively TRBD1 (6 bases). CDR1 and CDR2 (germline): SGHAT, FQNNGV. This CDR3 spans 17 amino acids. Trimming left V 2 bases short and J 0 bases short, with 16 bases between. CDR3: CASSLLGGTSYQETQYF. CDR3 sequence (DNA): TGTGCCAGCAGCTTACTTGGGGGCACATCGTACCAAGAGACCCAGTACTTC. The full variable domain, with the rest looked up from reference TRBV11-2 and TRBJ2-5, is EAGVAQSPRYKIIEKRQSVAFWCNPISGHATLYWYQQILGQGPKLLIQFQNNGVVDDSQLPKDRFSAERLKGVDSTLKIQPAKLEDSAVYLCASSLLGGTSYQETQYFGPGTRLLVL.

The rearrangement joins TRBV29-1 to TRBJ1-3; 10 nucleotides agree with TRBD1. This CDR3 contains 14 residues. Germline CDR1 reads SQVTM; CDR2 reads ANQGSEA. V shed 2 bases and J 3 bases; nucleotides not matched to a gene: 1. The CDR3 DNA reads TGCAGCGTTGAATGGACAGGGGGTGGAAACACCATATATTTT. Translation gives CSVEWTGGGNTIYF.

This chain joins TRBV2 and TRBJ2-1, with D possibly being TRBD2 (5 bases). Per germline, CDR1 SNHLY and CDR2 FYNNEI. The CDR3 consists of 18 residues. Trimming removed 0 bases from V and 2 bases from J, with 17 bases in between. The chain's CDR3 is CASSEAPLTGLAYNEQFF. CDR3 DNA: TGTGCCAGCAGTGAAGCGCCCCTCACGGGGTTGGCCTACAATGAGCAGTTCTTC.

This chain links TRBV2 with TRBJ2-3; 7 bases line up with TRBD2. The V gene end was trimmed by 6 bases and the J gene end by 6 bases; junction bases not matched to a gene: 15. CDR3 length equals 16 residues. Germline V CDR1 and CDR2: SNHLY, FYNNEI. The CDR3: CASSHRTSLLSDTQYF. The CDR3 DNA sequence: TGTGCCAGCAGCCACCGGACTAGTCTCCTGTCGGATACGCAGTATTTT.

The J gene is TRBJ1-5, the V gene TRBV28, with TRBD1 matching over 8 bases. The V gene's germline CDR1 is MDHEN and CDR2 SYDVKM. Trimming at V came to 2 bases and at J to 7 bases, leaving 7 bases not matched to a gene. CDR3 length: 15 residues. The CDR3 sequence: CASSLLTGAGQPQHF. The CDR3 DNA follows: TGTGCCAGCAGTTTACTGACAGGGGCCGGCCAGCCCCAGCATTTT.

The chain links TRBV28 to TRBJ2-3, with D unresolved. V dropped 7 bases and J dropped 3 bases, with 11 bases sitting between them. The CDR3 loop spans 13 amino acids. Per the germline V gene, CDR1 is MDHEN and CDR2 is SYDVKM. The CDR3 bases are TGTGCCAGCATGGGTCGGGTGACAGATACGCAGTATTTT. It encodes CASMGRVTDTQYF.

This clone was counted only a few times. CDR3 protein: CASAPGSTGGFQPQHF. For the CDR3, the DNA is TGTGCCAGTGCCCCCGGGTCAACAGGGGGTTTTCAGCCCCAGCATTTT. The chain recombines TRBV19 with TRBJ1-5, with 8 bases fitting TRBD1. The CDR3 runs 16 residues. Germline CDR1 and CDR2: LNHDA and SQIVND (reference sequence). The J segment lost 6 bases and the V segment lost 8 bases, leaving 15 bases of the junction unmatched.